This T cell receptor (beta chain) was recovered during a study of cytomegalovirus exposure and HLA in healthy donors. This CDR3 comprises 15 residues. CDR1 is MNHEY, CDR2 SMNVEV, per germline (reference sequence). The germline V and J ends were trimmed by 4 bases and 6 bases, with 16 bases remaining between them. This PCR relied on a set of 60 Vbeta primers and 13 Jbeta primers. Assay used: immunoSEQ multiplex PCR; TCRdb lists only in-frame clones, some missing. The repertoire includes roughly 150,000 clones, over 70% of them detected once, and roughly 14% sits in the top ten. The TCR comes from a woman aged 40-49 years in good health and CMV-seronegative. The sequenced sample consisted of PBMCs. This chain links TRBV27 with TRBJ1-5, with unresolved D. This CDR3 reads CASSSRAVVAQPQHF. The CDR3 nucleotides read TGTGCCAGCAGTTCCCGCGCGGTTGTGGCTCAGCCCCAGCATTTT.